Presented here are 2 T cell receptor beta chains from one specimen sequenced in a study of prognosis after radiotherapy for stage I lung cancer. Amplification of the TCR beta CDR3 (from genomic DNA) was done by two-round multiplex PCR. Gene-specific primers for each TRBV and TRBJ gene drove first-round PCR. TCRdb independently ran MiXCR on the multiplex PCR reads; one entry per CDR3 protein. This table holds approximately 28,000 distinct CDR3 sequences, around 38% found once. Here the sequenced sample was PBMCs, taken before or after stereotactic body radiation therapy (not recorded which). These receptors came from a donor of 50 years or more with non-small cell lung cancer.

In regard to this clonotype: A read error may be the cause here, since a much bigger clone is one base away. The chain joins TRBV6-1 to TRBJ2-5; D is unclear. Germline CDR1 and CDR2: MNHNS and SASEGT. Between the trimmed V and J ends, which lost 8 bases and 2 bases, there was a span of 12 bases. The CDR3 consists of 13 residues. CDR3 nucleotide sequence: TGTGCCAGCCAGGATCATCCTCAAGAGACCCAGTACTTC. Its translation: CASQDHPQETQYF.

V and J are TRBV11-3 and TRBJ2-2; perhaps TRBD2 as D (5 bases). CDR3 length: 15 residues. Germline CDR1 is SGHNT and CDR2 is YENEEA. V gave up 9 bases and J gave up 1 base, with 15 bases separating them. CDR3 sequence (DNA): TGTGCCAGTTTAACTAGGACGGGGAACACCGGGGAGCTGTTTTTT. It is translated as CASLTRTGNTGELFF.